These 10 T cell receptor beta chains were sequenced from one sample in a study of T cells in Graves' hyperthyroidism and ophthalmopathy. Researchers took RNA transcripts and amplified the TCR beta CDR3 regions from them. RT-PCR in the first round (using the HTBI primer set) targeted the TCR CDR3. Each CDR3 protein gets one entry after TCRdb re-called the multiplex PCR reads with MiXCR. This sample yields approximately 570,000 distinct CDR3 sequences, of which 15% to 20% are seen a single time; about 50% belongs to the top ten. Sequencing was done on a sample of blood. These receptors were obtained from a man in his forties or fifties with Graves' ophthalmopathy.

The table lists this clonotype with many counts. The rearrangement links TRBV18 to TRBJ2-3; 8 nucleotides line up with TRBD2. Unmatched junction bases numbered 6, after V lost 3 bases and J lost 7 bases. The CDR3 consists of 14 residues. CDR1 and CDR2 (germline): KGHSH, LQKENI. The CDR3 reads CASSPAGGRNTQYF. Here the CDR3 DNA reads TGTGCCAGCTCACCGGCGGGGGGCCGGAATACGCAGTATTTT.

The table lists this clonotype with many counts. V is TRBV12-3 or TRBV12-4 and J is TRBJ2-1; 12 nucleotides agree with TRBD2. The CDR3 is made up of 21 amino acids. Unmatched junction bases numbered 18, after V lost 6 bases and J lost 0 bases. CDR3 in DNA: TGTGCCAGCAGGCACCCGAGGGGACTAGCGGGTTCTTATAGCTCCTACAATGAGCAGTTCTTC. This encodes CASRHPRGLAGSYSSYNEQFF.

CDR3 loop: CASSRRGRDSPLHF. The CDR3, as DNA: TGCGCCAGCAGCCGGAGGGGACGGGATTCACCCCTCCACTTT. The rearrangement links TRBV5-1 to TRBJ1-6; weak D call: TRBD1 (5 bases). Germline V CDR1 and CDR2: SGHRS, YFSETQ. Trimming left V 4 bases short and J 8 bases short, with 13 bases between. This CDR3 spans 14 amino acids.

As regards this clonotype: The junction and the germline gene differ at one end; a read error may be behind it. The chain is built from TRBV5-1 and TRBJ1-2; 9 nucleotides line up with TRBD1. From germline, CDR1 is SGHRS and CDR2 YFSETQ. The CDR3 is 16 residues long. Written as DNA, the CDR3 is TGTGCCAGCAGCTCCCCCCTCTTGGACAGGGGTTATGGCTACACCTTC. It codes for CASSSPLLDRGYGYTF. Full variable domain (remainder filled in from reference TRBV5-1 and TRBJ1-2): KAGVTQTPRYLIKTRGQQVTLSCSPISGHRSVSWYQQTPGQGLQFLFEYFSETQRNKGNFPGRFSGRQFSNSRSEMNVSTLELGDSALYLCASSSPLLDRGYGYTFGSGTRLTVV.

This clonotype was observed at least ten times. V and J are TRBV7-8 and TRBJ2-3; 7 bases are shared with TRBD1. Unmatched junction bases numbered 5, after V lost 2 bases and J lost 6 bases. The V gene's germline CDR1 is SGHVS and CDR2 FQNEAQ. The CDR3 runs 14 residues. CDR3 in DNA: TGTGCCAGCAGCTTAATGCTCAGGGGGGATACGCAGTATTTT. Its translation is CASSLMLRGDTQYF.

This clonotype came up a few times. This chain connects TRBV6-1 to TRBJ1-5; the match to TRBD1 covers 9 bases. Germline V gene sequence: CDR1 MNHNS, CDR2 SASEGT. V lost 10 bases, J lost 4 bases, and 11 bases stayed unmatched. The CDR3 contains 15 residues. The CDR3, as DNA: TGTGCCACCACCACGGACAGGGGCAATAATCAGCCCCAGCATTTT. Translating gives CATTTDRGNNQPQHF.

As concerns this clonotype: A much more abundant neighbour one base away suggests this may be a read error. This sequence joins TRBV28 and TRBJ2-1; D gene uncertain. Germline V gene sequence: CDR1 MDHEN, CDR2 SYDVKM. The CDR3 totals 12 residues. Written as DNA, the CDR3 is TGTGCCAGCTTGAGCTCCTACAGTGAGCAGTTCTTC. Amino acids: CASLSSYSEQFF.

This clonotype was found a few times. The rearrangement links TRBV7-2 to TRBJ2-3; D is undetermined. The CDR3 covers 16 residues. Germline V CDR1 and CDR2: SGHTA, FQGNSA. V was clipped by 5 bases and J by 1 base, with 16 bases between them. The chain's CDR3 is CASSRQVQMGTDTQYF. CDR3 nucleotide sequence: TGTGCCAGCAGCCGCCAGGTACAGATGGGCACAGATACGCAGTATTTT.

The chain has TRBV27 and TRBJ1-2, with unresolved D. Germline CDR1 MNHEY, CDR2 SMNVEV (reference sequence). With 4 bases removed from V and 4 bases from J, the gap between germline ends came to 7 bases. The CDR3 length is 12 residues. DNA for the CDR3: TGTGCCAGCAGTTCCCCAGGCTATGGCTACACCTTC. This gives the protein CASSSPGYGYTF.

In this sample, this clonotype turned up many times. The genes are TRBV7-9 and TRBJ1-5, with a possible D match to TRBD1 (5 bases). Germline values: CDR1 SEHNR, CDR2 FQNEAQ (reference sequence). The ends were cut back, 5 bases at V and 4 bases at J, with 9 bases in the middle. There are 13 residues in the CDR3. The CDR3 sequence: CASSPGTNQPQHF. The CDR3 bases are TGTGCCAGCAGCCCAGGGACGAATCAGCCCCAGCATTTT.